There are many counts of the clone carrying this TCR beta chain. What it binds is not known. This CDR3 has 14 amino acids. CDR1 is DFQATT, CDR2 SNEGSKA, per germline (reference sequence). V shed 3 bases, J shed 4 bases, and the junction held 4 bases outside the gene matches. Selection for sequencing was limited to patients who had shown CD8+CD57+ cell expansion by flow cytometry. A severe acquired aplastic anemia diagnosis applied to all patients. This sample is drawn from a study of CD8+CD57+ T cells in acquired aplastic anemia. The overall study: Each DNA sample taken from sorted CD4+ and CD8+ cells came to 3 to 3.5 ug on average.

Study results and caveats: Between patients and controls, approximately 29 CD8+ CDR3 sequences were found in common.

It was genomic DNA that served as the template for profiling TCR beta VDJ and CDR3. TCRdb recomputed calls from the reads with MiXCR, one row per CDR3 protein. The data hold roughly 240,000 distinct CDR3 sequences, with approximately 50% observed a single time. This chain uses TRBV20-1 with TRBJ2-1; 9 positions agree with TRBD2. Sequencing was carried out using sorted CD4+, CD8+, or CD8+CD57+ T cells (not recorded which) from PBMCs. The clonotype comes from a human donor with aplastic anemia. This CDR3 is CSARTGLAYNEQFF. As DNA, the CDR3 is TGCAGTGCTAGGACGGGACTAGCATACAATGAGCAGTTCTTC.